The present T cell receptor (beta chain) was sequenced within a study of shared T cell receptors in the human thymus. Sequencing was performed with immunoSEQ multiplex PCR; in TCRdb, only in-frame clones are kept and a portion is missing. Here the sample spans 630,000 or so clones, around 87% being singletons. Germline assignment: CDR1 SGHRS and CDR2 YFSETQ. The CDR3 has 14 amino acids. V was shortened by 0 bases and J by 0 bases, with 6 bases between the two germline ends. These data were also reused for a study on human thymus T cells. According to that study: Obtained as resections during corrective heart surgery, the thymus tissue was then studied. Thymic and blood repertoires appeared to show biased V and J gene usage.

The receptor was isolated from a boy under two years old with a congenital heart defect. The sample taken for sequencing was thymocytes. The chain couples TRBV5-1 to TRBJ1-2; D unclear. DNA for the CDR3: TGCGCCAGCAGCTTGGATCAGGCTAACTATGGCTACACCTTC. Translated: CASSLDQANYGYTF.